The present entry profiles one T cell receptor (beta chain) with its context. This record belongs to a study of blood T cell repertoires in COVID-19. Study at large: Sample material is recorded as cDNA or gDNA derived from T cells, B-cell-depleted T cells, or PBMCs.

In the study's own analysis: Reference gene primers were amplified, and this amplification served to estimate nucleated cell counts. TCRdb's table, derived via immunoSEQ multiplex PCR, lists solely in-frame clones and lacks some. V and J calls and clone size come straight from that table; D and trimming were deduced from the DNA. Among 150,000 or so clones, approximately 90% were seen once, and the ten largest hold roughly 13%. The CDR3 has 15 amino acids. Losses at the gene ends were 1 base for V and 4 bases for J; bases not matched to a gene: 5. Germline V gene lookup returns CDR1 SGHKS and CDR2 YYEKEE (reference sequence). Patients at the Seattle site were enrolled during active infection and followed longitudinally.

The chain recombines TRBV5-5 with TRBJ2-3, with 8 bases identical to TRBD2. The source material was peripheral blood. This clonotype originated in a man between 18 and 29 years old with COVID-19, enrolled during active disease. The CDR3: CASSLTGGRADTQYF. CDR3 DNA sequence: TGTGCCAGCAGCTTGACGGGAGGGCGGGCAGATACGCAGTATTTT.